The present T cell receptor (beta chain) was sequenced within a study of T cell repertoires in cytomegalovirus infection. Turning to this clonotype: What it binds is unknown.

TCRdb processed the reads anew with MiXCR; each CDR3 protein has one entry. The profile shows approximately 160,000 distinct CDR3 sequences, about 15% of them singletons. Whole-study results and caveats: Clonotype analysis showed dominance of the ex vivo response by HLA-C-restricted CMV-specific TCR beta clonotypes. Individuals carrying CMV plus the relevant HLA were identified by cumulative frequency of public TCR beta families.

Specimen: CD8+ T cells from PBMCs. This clonotype was obtained from a human donor in good health (CMV status not recorded). Some clones in this sample may be carry-over from other donors' samples.

The CDR3 region is CASMPAASNQPQHF. CDR3 bases: TGTGCCAGCATGCCCGCCGCCAGCAATCAGCCCCAGCATTTT. The rearrangement joins TRBV6-6 to TRBJ1-5; D not resolved. This CDR3 has 14 amino acids. Germline V gene sequence: CDR1 MNHNY, CDR2 SVGAGI (reference sequence). Trimming stripped 7 bases from V and 1 base from J, with 11 bases between.